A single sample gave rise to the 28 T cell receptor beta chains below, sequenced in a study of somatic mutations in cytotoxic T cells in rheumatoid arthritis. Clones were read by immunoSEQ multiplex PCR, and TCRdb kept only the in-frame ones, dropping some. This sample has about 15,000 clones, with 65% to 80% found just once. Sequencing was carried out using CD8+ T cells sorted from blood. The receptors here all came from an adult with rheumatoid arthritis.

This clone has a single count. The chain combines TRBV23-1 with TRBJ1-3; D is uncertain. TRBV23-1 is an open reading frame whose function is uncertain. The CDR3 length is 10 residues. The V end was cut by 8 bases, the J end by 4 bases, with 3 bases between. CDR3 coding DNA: TGCGCCAGCGAGGGAAACACCATATATTTT. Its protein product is CASEGNTIYF.

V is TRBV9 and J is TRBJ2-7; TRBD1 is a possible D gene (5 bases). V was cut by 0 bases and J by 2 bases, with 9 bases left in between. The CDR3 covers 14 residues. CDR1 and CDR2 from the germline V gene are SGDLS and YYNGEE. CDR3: CASSVDAGPYEQYF. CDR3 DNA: TGTGCCAGCAGCGTAGACGCAGGGCCCTACGAGCAGTACTTC.

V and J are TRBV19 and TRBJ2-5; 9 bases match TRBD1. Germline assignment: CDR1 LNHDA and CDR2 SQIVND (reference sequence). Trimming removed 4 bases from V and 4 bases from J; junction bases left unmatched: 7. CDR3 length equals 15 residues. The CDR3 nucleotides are TGTGCCAGTAGTACCGGACAGGGGTGGAGAGAGACCCAGTACTTC. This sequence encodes CASSTGQGWRETQYF.

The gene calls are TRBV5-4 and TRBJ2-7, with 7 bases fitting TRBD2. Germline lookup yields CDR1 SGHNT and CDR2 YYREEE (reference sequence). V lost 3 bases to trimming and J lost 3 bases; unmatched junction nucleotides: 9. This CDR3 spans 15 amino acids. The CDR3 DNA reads TGTGCCAGCAGCTCCGGGGGGTCGCCACTCTACGAGCAGTACTTC. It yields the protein CASSSGGSPLYEQYF.

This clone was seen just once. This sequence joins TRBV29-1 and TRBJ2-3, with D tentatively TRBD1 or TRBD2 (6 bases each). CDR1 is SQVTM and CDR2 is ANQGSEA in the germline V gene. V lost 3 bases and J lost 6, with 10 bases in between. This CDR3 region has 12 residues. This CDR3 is CSVDRGPDTQYF. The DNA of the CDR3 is TGCAGCGTTGATCGGGGGCCGGATACGCAGTATTTT.

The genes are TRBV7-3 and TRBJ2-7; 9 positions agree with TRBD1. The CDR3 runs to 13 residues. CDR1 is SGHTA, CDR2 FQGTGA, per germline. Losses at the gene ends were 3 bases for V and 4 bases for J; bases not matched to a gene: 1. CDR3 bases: TGTGCCAGCAGCTTGGGGACAGGGTACGAGCAGTACTTC. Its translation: CASSLGTGYEQYF.

CDR3 residues: CASSVEGGGAYTGELFF. CDR3 in DNA: TGTGCCAGCAGCGTAGAGGGCGGGGGGGCCTACACCGGGGAGCTGTTTTTT. The V and J genes are TRBV9 and TRBJ2-2; 9 positions match TRBD2. Trimming took 0 bases from V and 3 from J; bases not matched to a gene: 6. Germline CDR1 reads SGDLS; CDR2 reads YYNGEE. The CDR3 is 17 amino acids.

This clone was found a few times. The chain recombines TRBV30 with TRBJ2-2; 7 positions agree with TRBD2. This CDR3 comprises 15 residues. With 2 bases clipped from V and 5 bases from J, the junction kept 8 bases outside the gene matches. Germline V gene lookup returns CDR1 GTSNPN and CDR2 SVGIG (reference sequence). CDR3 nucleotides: TGTGCCTGGAGTAGAGGCGGGGGTTGGACCGGGGAGCTGTTTTTT. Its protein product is CAWSRGGGWTGELFF.

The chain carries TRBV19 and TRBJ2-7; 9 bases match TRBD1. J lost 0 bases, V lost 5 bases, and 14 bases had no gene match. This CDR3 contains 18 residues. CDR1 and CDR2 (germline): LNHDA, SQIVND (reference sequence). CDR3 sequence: CASSPNFGQGLLSYEQYF. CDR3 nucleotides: TGTGCCAGTAGTCCAAACTTCGGACAGGGGCTTCTCTCCTACGAGCAGTACTTC.

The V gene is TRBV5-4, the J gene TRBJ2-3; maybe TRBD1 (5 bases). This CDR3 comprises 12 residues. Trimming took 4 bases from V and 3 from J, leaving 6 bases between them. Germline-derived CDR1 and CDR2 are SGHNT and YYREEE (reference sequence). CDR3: CASSTGTDTQYF. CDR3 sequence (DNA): TGTGCCAGCAGCACAGGAACAGATACGCAGTATTTT.

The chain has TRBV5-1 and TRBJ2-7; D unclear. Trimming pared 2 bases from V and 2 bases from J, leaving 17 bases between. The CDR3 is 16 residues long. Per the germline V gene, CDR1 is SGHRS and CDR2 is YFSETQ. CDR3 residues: CASSFRSTPPPYEQYF. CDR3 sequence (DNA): TGCGCCAGCAGCTTTAGATCGACCCCGCCGCCCTACGAGCAGTACTTC.

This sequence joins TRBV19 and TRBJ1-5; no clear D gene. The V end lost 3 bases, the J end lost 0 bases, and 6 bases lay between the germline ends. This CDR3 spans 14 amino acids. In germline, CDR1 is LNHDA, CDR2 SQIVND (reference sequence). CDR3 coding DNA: TGTGCCAGTAGTATGCCTTATAGCAATCAGCCCCAGCATTTT. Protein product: CASSMPYSNQPQHF.

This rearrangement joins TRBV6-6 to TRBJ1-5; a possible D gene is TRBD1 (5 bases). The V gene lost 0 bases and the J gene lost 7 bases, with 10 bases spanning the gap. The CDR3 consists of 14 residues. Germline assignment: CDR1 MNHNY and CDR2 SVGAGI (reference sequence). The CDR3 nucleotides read TGTGCCAGCAGTTACTCCGGACACGGGCAGCCCCAGCATTTT. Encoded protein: CASSYSGHGQPQHF.

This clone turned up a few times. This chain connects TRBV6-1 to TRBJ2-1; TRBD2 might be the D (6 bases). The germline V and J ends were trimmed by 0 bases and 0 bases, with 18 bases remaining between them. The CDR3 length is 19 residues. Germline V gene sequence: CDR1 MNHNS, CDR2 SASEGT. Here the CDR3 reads CASSEAGGLGESSYNEQFF. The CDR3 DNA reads TGTGCCAGCAGTGAAGCGGGAGGCCTCGGGGAGAGCTCCTACAATGAGCAGTTCTTC.

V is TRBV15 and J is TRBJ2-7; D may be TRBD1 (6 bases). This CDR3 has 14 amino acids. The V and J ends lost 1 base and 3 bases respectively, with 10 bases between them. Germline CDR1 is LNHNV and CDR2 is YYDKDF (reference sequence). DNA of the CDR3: TGTGCCACCAGCAGAGGGGGCAGGGGCTACGAGCAGTACTTC. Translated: CATSRGGRGYEQYF.

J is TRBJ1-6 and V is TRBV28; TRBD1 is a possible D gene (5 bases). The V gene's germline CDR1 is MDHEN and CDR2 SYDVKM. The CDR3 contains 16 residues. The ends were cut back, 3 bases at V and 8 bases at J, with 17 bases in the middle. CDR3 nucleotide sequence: TGTGCCAGCAGTTTCATCCGGGGCGAAGGAGATTCACCCCTCCACTTT. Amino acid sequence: CASSFIRGEGDSPLHF.

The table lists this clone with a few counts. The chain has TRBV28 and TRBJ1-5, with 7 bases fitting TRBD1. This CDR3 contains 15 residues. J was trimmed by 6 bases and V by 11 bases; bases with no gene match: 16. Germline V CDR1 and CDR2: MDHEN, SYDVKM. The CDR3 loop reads CAVLSRTGLFQPQHF. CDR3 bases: TGTGCCGTCCTTAGTCGGACAGGTCTTTTTCAGCCCCAGCATTTT.

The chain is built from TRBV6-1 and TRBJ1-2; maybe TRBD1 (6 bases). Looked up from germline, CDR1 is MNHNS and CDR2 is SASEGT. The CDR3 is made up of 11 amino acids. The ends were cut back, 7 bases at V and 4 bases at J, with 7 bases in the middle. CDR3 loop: CASTQGYGYTF. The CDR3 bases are TGTGCCAGCACACAGGGCTATGGCTACACCTTC.

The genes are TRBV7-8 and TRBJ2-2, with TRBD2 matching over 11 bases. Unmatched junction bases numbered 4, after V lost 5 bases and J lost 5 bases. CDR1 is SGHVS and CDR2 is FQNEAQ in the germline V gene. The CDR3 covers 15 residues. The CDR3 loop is CASSPTSGGTGELFF. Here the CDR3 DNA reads TGTGCCAGCAGCCCAACTAGCGGGGGAACCGGGGAGCTGTTTTTT.

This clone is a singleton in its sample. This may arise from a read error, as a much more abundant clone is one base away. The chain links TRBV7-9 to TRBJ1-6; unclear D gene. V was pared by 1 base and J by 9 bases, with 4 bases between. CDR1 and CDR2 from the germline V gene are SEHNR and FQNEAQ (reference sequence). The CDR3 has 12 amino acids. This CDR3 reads CASSLVGSPLHF. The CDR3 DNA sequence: TGTGCCAGCAGCTTAGTCGGTTCACCCCTCCACTTT.

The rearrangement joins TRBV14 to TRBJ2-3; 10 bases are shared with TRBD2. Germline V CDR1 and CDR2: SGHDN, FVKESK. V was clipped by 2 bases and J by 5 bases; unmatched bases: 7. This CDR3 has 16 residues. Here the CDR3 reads CASSQLAGGPGDTQYF. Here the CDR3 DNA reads TGTGCCAGCAGCCAATTAGCGGGGGGCCCGGGAGATACGCAGTATTTT.

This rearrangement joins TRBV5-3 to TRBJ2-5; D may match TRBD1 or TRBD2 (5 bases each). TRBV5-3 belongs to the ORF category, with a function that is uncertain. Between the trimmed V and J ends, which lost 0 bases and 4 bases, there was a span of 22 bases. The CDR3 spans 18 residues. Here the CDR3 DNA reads TGTGCCAGAAGCTTGGCCCCAGCCGGGACCTCGGGAACAGAGACCCAGTACTTC. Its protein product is CARSLAPAGTSGTETQYF.

The CDR3 region has the DNA TGTGCCAGCAGGTCCGGAGGACCCACCGGGGAGCTGTTTTTT. It is translated as CASRSGGPTGELFF. This rearrangement joins TRBV2 to TRBJ2-2; tentative D call: TRBD2 (5 bases). Germline loops: CDR1 SNHLY, CDR2 FYNNEI. This CDR3 contains 14 residues. Trimming removed 6 bases at V and 4 bases at J, with 12 bases between.

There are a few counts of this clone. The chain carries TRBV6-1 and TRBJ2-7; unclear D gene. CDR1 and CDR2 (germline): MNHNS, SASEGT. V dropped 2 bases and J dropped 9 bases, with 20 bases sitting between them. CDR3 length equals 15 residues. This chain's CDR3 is CASSEIGSPGSGQYF. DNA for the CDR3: TGTGCCAGCAGTGAAATAGGCAGCCCTGGATCCGGGCAGTACTTC.

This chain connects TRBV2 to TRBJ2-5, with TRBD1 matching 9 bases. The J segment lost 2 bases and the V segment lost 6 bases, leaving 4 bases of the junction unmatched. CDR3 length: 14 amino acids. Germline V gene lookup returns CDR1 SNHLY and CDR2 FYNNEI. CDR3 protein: CASSKGQGQETQYF. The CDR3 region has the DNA TGTGCCAGCAGCAAGGGACAGGGACAAGAGACCCAGTACTTC.

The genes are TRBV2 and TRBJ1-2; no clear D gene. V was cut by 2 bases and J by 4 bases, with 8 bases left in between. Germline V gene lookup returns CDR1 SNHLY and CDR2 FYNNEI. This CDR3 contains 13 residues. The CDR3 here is CASSEMSVYGYTF. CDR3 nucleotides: TGTGCCAGCAGTGAAATGTCCGTCTATGGCTACACCTTC. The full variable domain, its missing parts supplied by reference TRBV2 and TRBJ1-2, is EPEVTQTPSHQVTQMGQEVILRCVPISNHLYFYWYRQILGQKVEFLVSFYNNEISEKSEIFDDQFSVERPDGSNFTLKIRSTKLEDSAMYFCASSEMSVYGYTFGSGTRLTVV.

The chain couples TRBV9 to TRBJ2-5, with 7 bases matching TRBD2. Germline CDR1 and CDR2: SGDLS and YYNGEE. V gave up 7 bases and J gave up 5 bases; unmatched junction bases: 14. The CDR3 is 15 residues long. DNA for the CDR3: TGTGCCAGCGGGGGGGGAGGAGGAGCCAGGGAGACCCAGTACTTC. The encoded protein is CASGGGGGARETQYF.

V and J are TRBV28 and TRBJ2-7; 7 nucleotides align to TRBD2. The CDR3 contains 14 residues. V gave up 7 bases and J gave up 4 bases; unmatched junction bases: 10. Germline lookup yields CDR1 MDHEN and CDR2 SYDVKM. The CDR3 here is CASTFGLEAYEQYF. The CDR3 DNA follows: TGTGCCAGCACTTTCGGACTAGAAGCGTACGAGCAGTACTTC. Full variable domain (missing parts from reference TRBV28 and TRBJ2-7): DVKVTQSSRYLVKRTGEKVFLECVQDMDHENMFWYRQDPGLGLRLIYFSYDVKMKEKGDIPEGYSVSREKKERFSLILESASTNQTSMYLCASTFGLEAYEQYFGPGTRLTVT.